The 18 T cell receptor beta chains below were found in one sample sequenced in a study of blood T cell repertoires in COVID-19. Clones were read by immunoSEQ multiplex PCR, and TCRdb kept only the in-frame ones, dropping some. The sample carries roughly 50,000 clones, roughly 88% recorded once. The sequenced sample consisted of peripheral blood. The receptors here all came from a woman aged 80 or older with COVID-19, enrolled during active disease.

The V call is TRBV5-5, the J call TRBJ1-2; the D gene is possibly TRBD1 (5 bases). The CDR3 sequence is 15 residues long. The V end was cut by 1 base, the J end by 5 bases, with 15 bases between. The germline V gene encodes CDR1 SGHKS and CDR2 YYEKEE (reference sequence). In nucleotides, the CDR3 is TGTGCCAGCAGCTTGTGGTTGTCAGGGCTTTATGGCTACACCTTC. It encodes CASSLWLSGLYGYTF.

This sequence joins TRBV24-1 and TRBJ2-3, with a tentative D call TRBD2 (7 bases). CDR1 KGHDR and CDR2 SFDVKD come from the germline V gene. Trimming stripped 5 bases from V and 5 bases from J, with 16 bases between. The CDR3 runs to 15 residues. Here the CDR3 DNA reads TGTGCCACCAGTGCTCCCTCCGGGGGGCGAGATACGCAGTATTTT. This codes for CATSAPSGGRDTQYF.

The chain has TRBV3-1 (or the pseudogene TRBV3-2) and TRBJ1-2, with 8 bases matching TRBD1. With V trimmed by 3 bases and J by 3 bases, 9 bases remained unmatched. The CDR3 spans 16 residues. In germline, CDR1 is LGHDT, CDR2 YNNKEL (reference sequence). In nucleotides, the CDR3 is TGTGCCAGCAGCCATCAGGCAGGGGGCAGGCACTATGGCTACACCTTC. As protein: CASSHQAGGRHYGYTF.

The chain carries TRBV11-2 and TRBJ1-2; D call uncertain. CDR1 SGHAT and CDR2 FQNNGV come from the germline V gene. Trimming removed 0 bases at V and 8 bases at J, with 10 bases between. This CDR3 contains 13 residues. This CDR3 is CASSLEGLRGYTF. CDR3 bases: TGTGCCAGCAGCTTAGAGGGCCTGCGAGGCTACACCTTC.

This chain links TRBV6-4 with TRBJ2-1; TRBD2 matches at 8 bases. Germline loops: CDR1 MRHNA, CDR2 SNTAGT. This CDR3 is built from 16 residues. The junction had 5 bases not matched to a gene; V was cut back by 4 bases and J by 0 bases. In DNA form, the CDR3 reads TGTGCCAGCAGTGTTCTAGCGGGCCACTCCTACAATGAGCAGTTCTTC. Translating gives CASSVLAGHSYNEQFF.

V usage is TRBV9 and J usage is TRBJ2-1; TRBD1 is a possible D gene (6 bases). V was shortened by 2 bases and J by 2 bases, with 11 bases between the two germline ends. In germline, CDR1 is SGDLS, CDR2 YYNGEE. CDR3 length equals 15 residues. CDR3 coding DNA: TGTGCCAGCAGCGTTGAGGGGGACGCCTACAATGAGCAGTTCTTC. It encodes CASSVEGDAYNEQFF.

The chain combines TRBV24-1 with TRBJ2-2; TRBD1 aligns across 8 bases. V was pared by 7 bases and J by 1 base, with 7 bases of the junction left unmatched. Per the germline V gene, CDR1 is KGHDR and CDR2 is SFDVKD. The CDR3 has 16 residues. CDR3 nucleotides: TGTGCCACCAGCCCGACGGGACAGGTGAACACCGGGGAGCTGTTTTTT. Its protein is CATSPTGQVNTGELFF.

The chain carries TRBV5-1 and TRBJ2-7; 8 bases are a match to TRBD1. There are 13 residues in the CDR3. The junction had 4 bases not matched to a gene; V was cut back by 4 bases and J by 4 bases. Germline CDR1 is SGHRS and CDR2 is YFSETQ. CDR3 protein: CASSEQGAYEQYF. As DNA, the CDR3 is TGCGCCAGCAGCGAGCAGGGGGCTTACGAGCAGTACTTC.

The J gene is TRBJ2-2, the V gene TRBV7-8; 9 bases align to TRBD2. CDR1 is SGHVS, CDR2 FQNEAQ, per germline. This CDR3 is built from 18 residues. Trimming at V came to 5 bases and at J to 0 bases, leaving 10 bases not matched to a gene. CDR3 amino acids: CASSIFLAGGTNTGELFF. CDR3 nucleotides: TGTGCCAGCAGCATCTTTCTGGCGGGGGGGACGAACACCGGGGAGCTGTTTTTT.

The chain uses TRBV29-1 and TRBJ1-4, with a tentative D call TRBD1 (6 bases). This CDR3 has 13 residues. Germline CDR1 reads SQVTM; CDR2 reads ANQGSEA. V lost 7 bases and J lost 5, with 14 bases in between. This chain's CDR3 is CSARGQGNEKLFF. The DNA for the CDR3 is TGCAGCGCCCGGGGACAAGGAAATGAAAAACTGTTTTTT.

V is TRBV27 and J is TRBJ2-3; TRBD2 matches at 8 bases. Germline CDR1 is MNHEY and CDR2 is SMNVEV (reference sequence). The CDR3 contains 15 residues. With 6 bases clipped from V and 3 bases from J, the junction kept 8 bases outside the gene matches. The CDR3 DNA follows: TGTGCCAGCAGACCCAGACTAGCGAGGACAGATACGCAGTATTTT. Protein sequence: CASRPRLARTDTQYF.

The chain combines TRBV18 with TRBJ2-1; 7 nucleotides line up with TRBD1. The germline V gene has CDR1 KGHSH and CDR2 LQKENI. The CDR3 is 16 amino acids. The junction had 4 bases not matched to a gene; V was cut back by 0 bases and J by 2 bases. The CDR3 protein is CASSPPAGTAYNEQFF. CDR3 sequence (DNA): TGTGCCAGCTCACCACCGGCTGGGACAGCCTACAATGAGCAGTTCTTC.

This chain links TRBV24-1 with TRBJ2-7, with D maybe TRBD1 (6 bases). Trimming pared 7 bases from V and 2 bases from J, leaving 14 bases between. Germline-derived CDR1 and CDR2 are KGHDR and SFDVKD. This CDR3 has 14 amino acids. The CDR3 region has the DNA TGTGCCACCAGGAGACAGGTGGGGGCCTACGAGCAGTACTTC. Translating gives CATRRQVGAYEQYF.

The chain carries TRBV12-3 or TRBV12-4 and TRBJ1-2; 7 bases fit TRBD1. The CDR3 has 13 residues. J was trimmed by 9 bases and V by 3 bases; bases with no gene match: 7. CDR3 region: CASSFVRGQSYTF. CDR3 coding DNA: TGTGCCAGCAGTTTTGTAAGGGGGCAAAGCTACACCTTC.

CDR3 nucleotide sequence: TGTGCCAGCAGTGGATCAGGGGCTAGTAGATATACGCAGTATTTT. This gives the protein CASSGSGASRYTQYF. V and J are TRBV2 and TRBJ2-3, with TRBD1 as a possible D gene (6 bases). V shed 4 bases and J shed 7 bases, with 18 bases lying between them. From germline, CDR1 is SNHLY and CDR2 FYNNEI. This CDR3 spans 15 amino acids.

The chain recombines TRBV4-3 with TRBJ2-7; 7 bases align to TRBD1. In germline, CDR1 is LGHNA, CDR2 YSLEER. The CDR3 contains 15 residues. V lost 1 base, J lost 2 bases, and 5 bases stayed unmatched. The CDR3 DNA sequence: TGCGCCAGCAGCCAAGGAAGAGGACAGGCCTACGAGCAGTACTTC. This encodes CASSQGRGQAYEQYF.

The V and J genes are TRBV4-3 and TRBJ2-7, with 7 positions matching TRBD1. Germline V gene sequence: CDR1 LGHNA, CDR2 YSLEER. The J segment lost 6 bases and the V segment lost 0 bases, leaving 8 bases of the junction unmatched. The CDR3 is 15 amino acids. This chain's CDR3 is CASSQERQGWAEQYF. In DNA, the CDR3 is TGCGCCAGCAGCCAAGAAAGACAGGGTTGGGCCGAGCAGTACTTC.

The CDR3 sequence: CASSYSIRVPNTEAFF. The CDR3 DNA reads TGTGCCAGCAGTTACTCGATCCGGGTCCCGAACACTGAAGCTTTCTTT. The chain uses TRBV6-5 and TRBJ1-1; D not certain. In germline, CDR1 is MNHEY, CDR2 SVGAGI. V dropped 0 bases and J dropped 1 base, with 12 bases sitting between them. CDR3 length: 16 residues.